A selection of T cell receptor beta chains follows, all from one sample in a study of cytomegalovirus exposure and HLA in healthy donors. Sequencing was performed with immunoSEQ multiplex PCR; in TCRdb, only in-frame clones are kept and a portion is missing. The table has 100,000 to 150,000 clones, almost 85% seen once. The specimen sequenced was PBMCs. The source is a boy aged 2 to 10 in good health and CMV-seronegative. CDR3s include the opening cysteine and the closing phenylalanine or tryptophan. A D gene is named only where the DNA matches it firmly.

. | TRBJ1-3 | TRBV9 | CASSDIPYSGNTIYF
. | TRBJ2-1 | TRBV7-9 | CASGLALDEQFF
. | TRBJ2-7 | TRBV5-6 | CASSLPRTFEGIGTYEQYF
. | TRBJ1-1 | TRBV6-1 | CASRGQVTEAFF
TRBD1 | TRBJ2-7 | TRBV15 | CATSSDDRASYEQYF
. | TRBJ1-2 | TRBV5-4 | CASSLQASYTF
. | TRBJ1-1 | TRBV25-1 | CASSLPGLRNTEAFF
. | TRBJ1-2 | TRBV10-3 | CAITQGTNLENGYTF
. | TRBJ1-2 | TRBV13 | CASSEGQGLLVYGYTF
. | TRBJ1-1 | TRBV6-5 | CASTGGDGGEAFF
TRBD1 | TRBJ1-2 | TRBV18 | CASSPPLGTGRYGYTF
. | TRBJ1-2 | TRBV4-3 | CASSQLDRPRGYTF
. | TRBJ2-3 | TRBV30 | CAWSVPGRRGDTQYF
TRBD1 | TRBJ1-2 | TRBV2 | CASSEVDRVDYGYTF
. | TRBJ2-7 | TRBV6-1 | CASAPGPLSYEQYF
TRBD2 | TRBJ2-2 | TRBV6-4 | CASEETSGGATGELFF
. | TRBJ1-1 | TRBV14 | CASSQQGTEAFF
. | TRBJ1-1 | TRBV5-1 | CASSSLQGMNTEAFF
TRBD1 | TRBJ2-1 | TRBV7-3 | CASSRVGQGYNEQFF
. | TRBJ1-2 | TRBV11-2 | CASSLDLGRAVGYTF
TRBD1 | TRBJ1-4 | TRBV5-1 | CASSSGGAGSEKLFF
. | TRBJ1-5 | TRBV6-5 | CASTPAGTYQPQHF
. | TRBJ1-1 | TRBV7-6 | CASSLVRGTGEAFF
. | TRBJ1-6 | TRBV6-6 | CASSYPELKNSPLHF
TRBD2 | TRBJ2-1 | TRBV6-5 | CASSYSGLAASNEQFF